Following are 10 T cell receptor beta chains from one sample sequenced in a study of blood T cell repertoires in COVID-19. The method was immunoSEQ multiplex PCR; TCRdb's version includes in-frame clones alone and lacks a portion of them. The sample carries 170,000 or so clones, approximately 86% recorded once. Sequencing used peripheral blood. All receptors come from a man aged 50 or older with active or convalescent COVID-19.

This chain links TRBV7-9 with TRBJ1-4, with 10 bases fitting TRBD1. This CDR3 has 16 residues. Germline CDR1 SEHNR, CDR2 FQNEAQ (reference sequence). V lost 1 base to trimming and J lost 7 bases; unmatched junction nucleotides: 6. The CDR3 sequence is CASSLGSGTGVEKLFF. CDR3 in DNA: TGTGCCAGCAGCTTAGGGTCCGGGACAGGGGTTGAAAAACTGTTTTTT.

V gene TRBV27 combines with J gene TRBJ1-1; no clear D. V was pared by 5 bases and J by 0 bases, with 10 bases between. The CDR3 totals 14 residues. Germline V gives CDR1 MNHEY, CDR2 SMNVEV (reference sequence). The CDR3 nucleotides are TGTGCCAGCAGTGCCCGGGTTCTGAACACTGAAGCTTTCTTT. Protein sequence: CASSARVLNTEAFF.

The chain links TRBV5-5 to TRBJ2-1; 9 bases fit TRBD1. The V and J ends lost 3 bases and 6 bases, in that order; junction bases with no gene match: 4. Germline V gene data show CDR1 as SGHKS and CDR2 as YYEKEE (reference sequence). CDR3 length: 14 amino acids. CDR3 sequence reads: CASSWGQGTNEQFF. In nucleotides, the CDR3 is TGTGCCAGCAGCTGGGGACAGGGAACCAATGAGCAGTTCTTC.

V and J are TRBV4-1 and TRBJ2-7, with D tentatively TRBD2 (5 bases). Between the trimmed V and J ends, which lost 3 bases and 0 bases, there was a span of 15 bases. Germline loops: CDR1 MGHRA, CDR2 YSYEKL. This CDR3 has 16 residues. The CDR3 nucleotides read TGCGCCAGCAGCCAGGGTATAGCGCGAATCTCCTACGAGCAGTACTTC. It specifies CASSQGIARISYEQYF.

The genes are TRBV3-1 (or the pseudogene TRBV3-2) and TRBJ1-1; 10 positions agree with TRBD1. The germline CDR1 and CDR2 sequences are LGHDT and YNNKEL (reference sequence). Losses at the gene ends were 7 bases for V and 4 bases for J; bases not matched to a gene: 3. The CDR3 contains 13 residues. The CDR3 spells CASIRTGGTEAFF. The CDR3 nucleotides are TGTGCCAGCATCAGGACAGGGGGCACTGAAGCTTTCTTT.

For the CDR3, the DNA is TGTGCCATCAGTTTGACAGGGGGACCAACCGGGGAGCTGTTTTTT. Translation: CAISLTGGPTGELFF. The chain links TRBV10-3 to TRBJ2-2; 9 bases fit TRBD1. CDR1 and CDR2 (germline): ENHRY, SYGVKD. This CDR3 is built from 15 residues. V shed 5 bases and J 5 bases; nucleotides not matched to a gene: 6.

In its sample, this clone was seen a few times. V usage is TRBV3-1 (or the pseudogene TRBV3-2) and J usage is TRBJ2-7, with D possibly TRBD1 on 6 matching bases. Trimming shortened V by 2 bases and J by 2 bases, and 13 bases separated the two germline ends. This CDR3 has 15 residues. The germline CDR1 and CDR2 sequences are LGHDT and YNNKEL (reference sequence). This chain's CDR3 is CASSQRGHLTYEQYF. DNA for the CDR3: TGTGCCAGCAGCCAAAGGGGACATTTAACCTACGAGCAGTACTTC.

J is TRBJ2-6 and V is TRBV4-1; no clear D gene. V dropped 4 bases and J dropped 0 bases, with 19 bases sitting between them. The CDR3 consists of 19 residues. Germline V gene sequence: CDR1 MGHRA, CDR2 YSYEKL. DNA for the CDR3: TGCGCCAGCAGCCCACACGGGTGGTCTACCCTCTCTGGGGCCAACGTCCTGACTTTC. Its translation is CASSPHGWSTLSGANVLTF.

This clone has a handful of counts. J is TRBJ2-7 and V is TRBV7-2, with 7 bases matching TRBD1. The V gene's germline CDR1 is SGHTA and CDR2 FQGNSA. The CDR3 covers 15 residues. The V gene end was trimmed by 4 bases and the J gene end by 2 bases; junction bases not matched to a gene: 8. This chain's CDR3 is CASSSGQRVTYEQYF. For the CDR3, the DNA is TGTGCCAGCAGCTCGGGACAGAGGGTTACCTACGAGCAGTACTTC.

This chain joins TRBV6-5 and TRBJ1-2; maybe TRBD1 (5 bases). Trimming pared 5 bases from V and 6 bases from J, leaving 16 bases between. Germline lookup yields CDR1 MNHEY and CDR2 SVGAGI. The CDR3 has 14 residues. The CDR3, as DNA: TGTGCCAGCAGTCGCATTCAGGGTTTCAATGGCTACACCTTC. Its translation: CASSRIQGFNGYTF.